The clone carrying this T cell receptor (beta chain) was observed a handful of times. Its antigen is not known. This sample is part of a study of T cell repertoires in cytomegalovirus infection. Findings of the study overall: Adding up the frequency of public TCR beta families identified people who carried CMV plus the relevant HLA.

MiXCR, run by TCRdb on the reads, gives a single entry per CDR3 protein. Of approximately 500,000 distinct CDR3 sequences in the sample, 16% are singletons; the top ten hold roughly a quarter. Looked up from germline, CDR1 is MNHEY and CDR2 is SMNVEV (reference sequence). V was trimmed by 11 bases and J by 2 bases, leaving 16 bases between them. The length of the CDR3 is 13 residues. Input material: CD8+ T cells from PBMCs. The chain joins TRBV27 to TRBJ2-7; a weak D match, TRBD1 (5 bases). The source is a human donor in good health (CMV status not recorded). Some clones in this sample may be carry-over from other donors' samples. In DNA form, the CDR3 reads TGTGCCTCTCGAAAGGGGATCCCCTACGAGCAGTACTTC. Its translation is CASRKGIPYEQYF.